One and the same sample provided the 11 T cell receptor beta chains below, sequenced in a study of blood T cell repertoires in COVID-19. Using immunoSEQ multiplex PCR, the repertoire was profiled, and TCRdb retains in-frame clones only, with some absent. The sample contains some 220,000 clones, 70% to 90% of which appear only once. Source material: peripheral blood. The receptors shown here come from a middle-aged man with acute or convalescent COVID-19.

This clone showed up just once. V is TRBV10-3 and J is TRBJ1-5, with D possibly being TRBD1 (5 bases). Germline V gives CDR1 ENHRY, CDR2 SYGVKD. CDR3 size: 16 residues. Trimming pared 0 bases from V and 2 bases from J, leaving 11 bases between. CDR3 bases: TGTGCCATCAGTGAGTCGAACGGGACTGGCAATCAGCCCCAGCATTTT. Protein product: CAISESNGTGNQPQHF.

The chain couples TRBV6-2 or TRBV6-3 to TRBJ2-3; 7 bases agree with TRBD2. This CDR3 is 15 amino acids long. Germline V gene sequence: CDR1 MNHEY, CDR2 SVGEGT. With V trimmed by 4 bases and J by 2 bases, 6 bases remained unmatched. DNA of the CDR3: TGTGCCAGCAGTTCCCGGGGGGACCCCACAGATACGCAGTATTTT. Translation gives CASSSRGDPTDTQYF.

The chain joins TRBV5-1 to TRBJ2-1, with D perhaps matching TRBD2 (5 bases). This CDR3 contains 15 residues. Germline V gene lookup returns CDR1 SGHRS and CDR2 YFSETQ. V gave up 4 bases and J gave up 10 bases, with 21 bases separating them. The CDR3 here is CASSREPNTREEQFF. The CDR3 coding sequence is TGCGCCAGCAGCCGAGAACCTAACACGAGGGAAGAGCAGTTCTTC.

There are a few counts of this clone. CDR3 residues: CASGLGRTGPPFSRTDTQYF. In nucleotides, the CDR3 is TGTGCTAGTGGTTTGGGACGGACAGGGCCACCCTTTTCTCGAACAGATACGCAGTATTTT. V gene TRBV12-5 combines with J gene TRBJ2-3; 8 nucleotides line up with TRBD1. The CDR3 has 20 amino acids. The junction had 18 bases not matched to a gene; V was cut back by 1 base and J by 3 bases. CDR1 LGHNT and CDR2 FRNRAP come from the germline V gene. The full variable domain, its missing parts supplied by reference TRBV12-5 and TRBJ2-3, is DARVTQTPRHKVTEMGQEVTMRCQPILGHNTVFWYRQTMMQGLELLAYFRNRAPLDDSGMPKDRFSAEMPDATLATLKIQPSEPRDSAVYFCASGLGRTGPPFSRTDTQYFGPGTRLTVL.

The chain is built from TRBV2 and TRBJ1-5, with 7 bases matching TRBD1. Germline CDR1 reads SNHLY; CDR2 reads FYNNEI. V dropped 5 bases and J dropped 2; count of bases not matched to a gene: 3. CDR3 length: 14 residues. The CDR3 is CASSLDRGNQPQHF. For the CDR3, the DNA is TGTGCCAGCAGTTTAGACAGGGGCAATCAGCCCCAGCATTTT.

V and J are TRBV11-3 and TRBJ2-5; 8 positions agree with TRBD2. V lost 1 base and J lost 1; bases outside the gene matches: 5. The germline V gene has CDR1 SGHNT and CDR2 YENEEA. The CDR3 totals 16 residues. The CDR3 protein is CASSLGRGGPQETQYF. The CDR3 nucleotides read TGTGCCAGCAGCTTAGGTCGGGGGGGGCCCCAAGAGACCCAGTACTTC. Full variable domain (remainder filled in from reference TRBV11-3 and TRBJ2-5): EAGVVQSPRYKIIEKKQPVAFWCNPISGHNTLYWYLQNLGQGPELLIRYENEEAVDDSQLPKDRFSAERLKGVDSTLKIQPAELGDSAVYLCASSLGRGGPQETQYFGPGTRLLVL.

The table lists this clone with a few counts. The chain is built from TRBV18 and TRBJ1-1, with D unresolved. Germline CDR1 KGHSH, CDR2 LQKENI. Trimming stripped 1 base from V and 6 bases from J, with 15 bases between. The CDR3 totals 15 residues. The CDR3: CASSPRIEGMAEAFF. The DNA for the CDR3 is TGTGCCAGCTCACCACGAATTGAGGGTATGGCTGAAGCTTTCTTT.

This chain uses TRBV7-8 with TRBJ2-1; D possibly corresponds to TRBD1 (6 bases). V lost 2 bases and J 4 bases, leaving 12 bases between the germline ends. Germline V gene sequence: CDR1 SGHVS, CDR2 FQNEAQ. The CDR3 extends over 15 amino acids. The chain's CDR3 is CASSLSFDRYNEQFF. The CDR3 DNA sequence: TGTGCCAGCAGCTTATCCTTCGACAGGTACAATGAGCAGTTCTTC.

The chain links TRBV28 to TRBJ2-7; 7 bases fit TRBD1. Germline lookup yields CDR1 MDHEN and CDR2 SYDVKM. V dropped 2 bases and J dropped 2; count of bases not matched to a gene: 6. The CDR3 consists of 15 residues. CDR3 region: CASSLKDRYTYEQYF. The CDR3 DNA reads TGTGCCAGCAGTTTAAAGGACAGGTACACCTACGAGCAGTACTTC.

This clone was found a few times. The CDR3 region has the DNA TGTGCCAGCAGCCCTGGGAGGGGCCTTGGCTACACCTTC. Encoded protein: CASSPGRGLGYTF. J is TRBJ1-2 and V is TRBV7-9; a weak D match, TRBD1 (5 bases). The V gene's germline CDR1 is SEHNR and CDR2 FQNEAQ (reference sequence). V was cut by 5 bases and J by 7 bases, with 14 bases left in between. The CDR3 spans 13 residues.

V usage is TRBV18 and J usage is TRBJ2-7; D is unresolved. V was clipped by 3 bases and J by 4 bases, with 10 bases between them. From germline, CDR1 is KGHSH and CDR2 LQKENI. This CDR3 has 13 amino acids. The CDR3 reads CASSPRSSYEQYF. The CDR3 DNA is TGTGCCAGCTCACCTAGGAGCTCTTACGAGCAGTACTTC.